The sequence of this T cell receptor beta chain was determined in a study of cytomegalovirus exposure and HLA in healthy donors (dated by TCRdb to 2016 to 2017). General notes on the study: According to an earlier analysis of a few hundred of the donors, some 170 million T cells yielded 117 million unique TCR beta sequences and 276 Gb of sequence data. Roughly 300 gigabases of sequencing data and 70 million to 95 million unique TCR sequences made up an early release that covered nearly 650 HLA-typed donors. Of the 300 to 500 genotyped donors, approximately 81% were placed in the genetic ancestry cluster associated with self-reported Caucasian donors. The study aimed to test whether signatures of past pathogen exposure could be identified by cataloging public T cell receptors. The study used immunosequencing to profile the T cell repertoires of 666 subjects and linked those repertoires to cytomegalovirus serostatus. In addition to the first cohort of roughly 670 subjects, a separate validation cohort of approximately 130 different subjects was used. High-throughput TCR immunosequencing, statistical association of individual TCRs with disease status, and machine learning were combined to predict cytomegalovirus infection status. A later analysis re-analyzed previously published TCR beta repertoires from about 600 donors and added high-resolution HLA genotyping to study TCR occurrence patterns. The later analysis used no new phenotypic data to find candidate immune exposures, relying instead on TCR beta sequences and their occurrence across donors. An earlier analysis of 587 of the donors used high-throughput TCR beta sequencing to judge whether each TCR beta V gene segment behaved as functional or pseudogenic. Alongside the repertoire data, information on donor age, sex, ethnicity and CMV serostatus was compiled. A later genetic analysis used genome-wide SNP genotypes for 398 of the 666 donors, treating that subset as a discovery cohort. All discovery cohort repertoires had been generated using a single sequencing platform. Both class I and class II loci were covered by HLA typing, at four-digit resolution. Typing coverage differed by locus: A, B, C, DRB1 and DQB1 were typed in roughly 629-630 donors, DQA1 in approximately 520, DPA1 in around 610, and DPB1 in around 440. Roughly 5 DR-DQ haplotypes were handled as single units for association and clustering, since linkage in the cohort was strong. Among a few hundred genotyped donors of the cohort, an average of approximately 240,000 unique TCR beta nucleotide sequences were sequenced per donor, around 20% of them non-productive. General conclusions and limits of the study: Cytomegalovirus status was reported to be diagnosed by the classifier with high specificity and sensitivity in both the original and validation cohorts. Assigning TCR associations to individual alleles was difficult when HLA alleles, especially DR and DQ, strongly co-occurred. It was suggested by the authors that the approach could potentially be generalized to other disease states and immunological phenotypes. For the cohort, immune exposure information was limited to CMV serostatus. In a later genetic analysis, fewer N-insertions in productive TCRs were reported among donors in an Asian-associated ancestry cluster than the roughly 700-donor mean. The cohort was sequenced for TCR beta chains only, and without alpha or paired-chain data the features that could be detected were limited. A later analysis found that TCR association rates varied across HLA loci, with DRB1 alleles showing the most associated TCRs and HLA-C alleles the fewest. Correlated functional status among segregating V segments might reflect linkage disequilibrium, but an unknown experimental factor could not be ruled out. A further reported finding was that TCR beta sequences accurately predicted the HLA-A and HLA-B alleles for most subjects in the first cohort. Some IMGT-functional V segments, including TRBV6-2 and TRBV6-3, could not be distinguished by the 87-base-pair reads and were therefore excluded. In vitro tests confirmed that a few of the cytomegalovirus-associated TCR beta chains recognize cytomegalovirus antigens. Broadly in line with IMGT annotations, most TCR beta V segments showed up in productive rearrangements about 90% or about 30% of the time in an earlier analysis of approximately 600 of the donors. In the study, roughly 160 TCR beta chains were listed as associated with cytomegalovirus. In a later analysis, HLA-associated TCR beta chains were found to be more clonally expanded and to have lower generation probabilities than equally common non-associated chains. A later analysis found that most CMV-associated TCR beta chains appeared HLA-restricted, with HLA associations seemingly driven largely by CMV exposure. Because counts were too low, roughly 16 rarely observed V segments, including chromosome 9 orphons, were left out of the earlier analysis of over 550 of the donors. HLA typing was unavailable for some donors at each locus, so association tests used only the typed subset. V-gene and J-gene trimming of TCR beta chains was associated with a missense DCLRE1C variant in a later genetic analysis, and the association was replicated in an independent cohort. A later analysis reported that several top co-occurrence clusters appeared linked to parvovirus B19, influenza, CMV and Epstein-Barr virus. Most TCR sequences were seen in very few donors, while some public TCRs were found in many individuals. A cluster of highly shared sequence variants was judged likely to be a technical artifact of the sequencing pipeline. At a false discovery rate of 0.05, a later analysis linked 15,000 to 20,000 TCR beta sequences to specific HLA alleles. Roughly uniform sequencing depth across donors was assumed in presence/absence analyses, although this assumption may not hold.

Taken from the germline V gene (reference sequence), the CDR1 and CDR2 loops are SGHNT and YYREEE. The CDR3 contains 13 residues, cysteine and phenylalanine counted. Just the 39-base CDR3 DNA is kept, in frame starting at base 1. Relative to germline, V is 5 bases shorter and J is 3 bases shorter, with 10 bases between their ends. The cohort consisted of fewer than 700 healthy bone marrow donors. At the time of sampling, all cohort members were nominally healthy, though unrecorded immune exposures were likely present. The donor was CMV seronegative and was included in the group of a few hundred seronegative cohort members. A peripheral blood sample was collected from each donor, and TCR beta sequencing was performed on peripheral blood mononuclear cells. The Qiagen DNeasy Blood Extraction Kit was used to extract genomic DNA from the blood cell samples. As regards this clone: Its specific antigen is unknown. No base quality information exists; no much larger clone differs at one position.

The protocol used for the library was the immunoSEQ multiplex PCR assay. For the multiplex PCR, a mixture combining 60 forward primers for TCR Vbeta segments and 13 reverse primers for TCR Jbeta segments was used. The CDR3 region of rearranged TCR beta genes was amplified from genomic DNA by a multiplex PCR assay. On the Illumina HiSeq System, the amplified TCR beta libraries were sequenced as 87-base-pair reads. The original pipeline was this. In a later analysis, tens of millions of unique TCR beta chains were counted across the 650 to 700 repertoires, and roughly 10 million of these chains were shared by at least two donors. A nearest-neighbor algorithm error-corrected the raw reads and collapsed the reads into unique sequences, merging closely related sequences to remove PCR and sequencing errors. CDR3 sequences were aligned to IMGT reference sequences to assign V, D and J gene segments. Each retained sequence needed at least a six-nucleotide match to both a V gene segment and a J gene segment. A rearrangement was called productive if the CDR3 had no stop codons and remained in frame with V and J, and every other rearrangement was called non-productive. Following IMGT convention, CDR3 was defined as the stretch from the second conserved V-encoded cysteine to the conserved J-encoded phenylalanine. Sequences without an unambiguous match to a single V gene segment were excluded from the earlier analysis of a few hundred of the donors. An earlier analysis of about 600 of the donors called V segments functional above 56.7% productive rearrangements and segregating when the between-donor standard deviation exceeded 5%. A statistical classification framework was developed to diagnose cytomegalovirus status using the catalog of TCR beta chain sequences. In a later analysis, TCR nucleotide sequences were compared against IMGT/GENE-DB human TR gene sequences so that V and J genes could be assigned. The TCRdist pipeline was used in a later analysis to assign CDR3 sequences and most-parsimonious VDJ recombination scenarios. In a later analysis, each TCR beta chain was defined by its CDR3 amino acid sequence together with its V-gene family, and reads without a unique V-gene family were excluded. To address suspected cross-contamination and a sequencing artifact, a later analysis removed approximately 590 highly shared, low-generation-probability nucleotide sequences. For each public chain, a later analysis derived a clonal expansion index from normalized ranks of inferred template counts within each repertoire. A later analysis computed generation probabilities with a VDJ recombination model fitted to out-of-frame rearrangements, and checked the results against IGoR. In a later analysis, hypergeometric tests were used to score TCR-TCR, TCR-HLA and TCR-CMV co-occurrence, with a repertoire-size bias correction applied to TCR pairs. In a later analysis, false discovery rates were estimated by permuting HLA or CMV assignments 20 times. In a later analysis, co-occurring TCRs were grouped using DBSCAN, with TCRdist sequence similarity added in when clustering inside HLA-allele-positive subsets. Co-occurrence clustering excluded repertoires with fewer than 30,000 or more than 120,000 public chains, plus five with anomalous nucleotide sharing. In TCRdb, the immuneACCESS table is reduced to in-frame sequences with V and J assigned. These tables do not hold every clone; where another copy was compared, an unresolved V gene accounts for under half, and the others remain unexplained. V, J and clone size reflect that table, while D and trimming were determined from the DNA. The sample has approximately 220,000 clones on record, approximately 80% of them singletons. More than 0.6% of the sample lies in the top ten.

The rearranged chain carries TRBV5-4 and TRBJ2-3; no confident D gene assignment can be made. The material sequenced was PBMCs. This sequence originates from a boy aged 2-15 years in good health and CMV-seronegative. The nucleotide sequence is given as TGTGCCAGCAGTTTCCCTAGGACAGATACGCAGTATTTT. Translation gives CASSFPRTDTQYF.